What follows describes a single TCR beta chain. This receptor's antigen is unknown. One base away there is no much larger clone; base qualities are not given. Donors were healthy humans. The germline V gene supplies CDR1 SGHTA and CDR2 FQGNSA. Relative to germline, V is 3 bases shorter and J is 2 bases shorter, with 6 bases between their ends. The CDR3 runs 13 amino acids, cysteine and phenylalanine included. Solely the CDR3 DNA is kept, with 39 bases framed from the first base. The method behind the library was the immunoSEQ multiplex PCR assay. The table comes from immuneACCESS by way of TCRdb, which keeps in-frame sequences with V and J called. Part of the clones is missing from these tables; in studies checked, under half for an unresolved V gene and the rest for unknown reasons. Present in this sample are around 15,000 clones, around nine tenths of which were seen just once. Clones ranked in the top ten supply 2% to 2.5% of the sample.

The data were obtained in a study of T cell repertoires and Cas9 in healthy adults (dated by TCRdb to 2017 to 2018). A note on the overall study: Within the CD4 and CD8 compartments, the researchers characterized SpCas9-reactive T cells in terms of multi-effector potency, cytotoxicity and lineage determination. This study looked at whether people already carry T cell immunity to the Streptococcus pyogenes Cas9 nuclease (SpCas9), the enzyme used in CRISPR gene editing.

Broad study findings and their caveats: Proliferation and function of SpCas9-reactive effector T cells were reported to be mitigated in vitro by SpCas9-reactive regulatory T cells.

The sample was Tregs (CD4+, CD25+, CD127-, CD137-, CD154-) from PBMCs; culture status not recorded. The sequence derives from a human donor in good health. In this chain, TRBV7-2 is recombined with TRBJ2-3; the D gene is unclear. The DNA is TGTGCCAGCAGCTTGGCGGCCACAGATACGCAGTATTTT. Protein translation: CASSLAATDTQYF.